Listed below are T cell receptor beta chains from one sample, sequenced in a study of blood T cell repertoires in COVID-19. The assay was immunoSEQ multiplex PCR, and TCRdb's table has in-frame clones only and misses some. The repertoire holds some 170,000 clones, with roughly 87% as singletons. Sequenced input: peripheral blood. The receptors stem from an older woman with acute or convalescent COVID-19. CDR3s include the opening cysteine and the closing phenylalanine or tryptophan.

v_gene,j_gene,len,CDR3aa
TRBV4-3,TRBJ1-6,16,CASSQGIDRVNSPLHF
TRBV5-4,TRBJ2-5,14,CASSSGGTGETQYF
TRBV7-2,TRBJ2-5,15,CASSALAGGAETQYF
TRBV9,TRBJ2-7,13,CASSVVPSFEQYF
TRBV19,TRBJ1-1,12,CASMTGSTEAFF
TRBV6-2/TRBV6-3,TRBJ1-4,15,CASSYARGANEKLFF
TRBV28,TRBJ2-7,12,CASSTWSYEQYF
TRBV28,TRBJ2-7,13,CASFGGGGREQYF
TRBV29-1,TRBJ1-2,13,CSVEEGGGYGYTF
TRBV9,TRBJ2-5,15,CASSVARGGGETQYF
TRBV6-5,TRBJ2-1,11,CASRHGQEQFF
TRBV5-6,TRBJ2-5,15,CASSFRHGTEETQYF
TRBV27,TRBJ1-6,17,CASSLGRTGGTNSPLHF
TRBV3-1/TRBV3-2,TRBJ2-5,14,CASSRQGRGETQYF
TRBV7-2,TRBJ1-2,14,CASSLDRDNYGYTF
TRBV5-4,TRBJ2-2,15,CASSPPVTNTGELFF
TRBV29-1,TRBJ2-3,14,CSVAPTASTDTQYF
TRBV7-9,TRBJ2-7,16,CASSPNYRQGEGEQYF
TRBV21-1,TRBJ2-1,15,CARLTGTSGRNEQFF
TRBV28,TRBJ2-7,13,CASGTGLSYEQYF
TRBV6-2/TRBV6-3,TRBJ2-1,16,CASSYSYGGGYNEQFF
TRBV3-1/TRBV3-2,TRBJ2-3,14,CASSRREGQDTQYF
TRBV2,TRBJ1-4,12,CASSEGADLLFF
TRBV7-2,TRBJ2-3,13,CASSLAQADTQYF
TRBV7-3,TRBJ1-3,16,CASSLTQGASGNTIYF
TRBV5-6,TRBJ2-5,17,CASSRRRLAPRGETQYF
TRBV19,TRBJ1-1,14,CASSIRRGSTEAFF
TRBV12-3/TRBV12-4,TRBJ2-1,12,CASGRGINEQFF